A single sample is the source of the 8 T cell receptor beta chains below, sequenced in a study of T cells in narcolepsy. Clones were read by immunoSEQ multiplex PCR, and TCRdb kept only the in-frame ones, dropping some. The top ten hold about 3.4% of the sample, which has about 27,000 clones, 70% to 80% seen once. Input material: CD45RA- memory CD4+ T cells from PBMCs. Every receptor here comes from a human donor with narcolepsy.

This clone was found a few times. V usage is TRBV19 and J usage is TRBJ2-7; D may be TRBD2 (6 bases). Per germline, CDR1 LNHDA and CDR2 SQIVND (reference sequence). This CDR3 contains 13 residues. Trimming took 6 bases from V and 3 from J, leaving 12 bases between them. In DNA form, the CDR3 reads TGTGCCAGTAGGGGGACTTCCCGCTACGAGCAGTACTTC. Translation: CASRGTSRYEQYF.

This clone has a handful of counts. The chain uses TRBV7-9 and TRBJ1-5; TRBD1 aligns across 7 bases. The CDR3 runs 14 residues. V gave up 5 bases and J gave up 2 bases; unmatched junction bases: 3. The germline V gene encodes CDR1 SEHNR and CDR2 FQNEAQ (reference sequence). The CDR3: CASSGDRGNQPQHF. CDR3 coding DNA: TGTGCCAGCAGCGGCGACAGGGGCAATCAGCCCCAGCATTTT.

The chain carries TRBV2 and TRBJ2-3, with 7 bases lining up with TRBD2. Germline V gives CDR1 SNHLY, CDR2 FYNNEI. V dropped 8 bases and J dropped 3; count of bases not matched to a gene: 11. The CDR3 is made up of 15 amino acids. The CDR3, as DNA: TGTGCCAGCGGCGCCAGCGGGGTTCAGACAGATACGCAGTATTTT. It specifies CASGASGVQTDTQYF. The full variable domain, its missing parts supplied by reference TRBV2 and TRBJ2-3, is EPEVTQTPSHQVTQMGQEVILRCVPISNHLYFYWYRQILGQKVEFLVSFYNNEISEKSEIFDDQFSVERPDGSNFTLKIRSTKLEDSAMYFCASGASGVQTDTQYFGPGTRLTVL.

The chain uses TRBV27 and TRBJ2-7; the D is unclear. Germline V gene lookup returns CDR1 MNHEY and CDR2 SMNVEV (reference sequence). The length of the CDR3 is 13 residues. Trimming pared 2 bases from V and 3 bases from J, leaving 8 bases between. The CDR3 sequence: CASSLPPFYEQYF. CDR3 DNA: TGTGCCAGCAGTTTACCCCCTTTCTACGAGCAGTACTTC.

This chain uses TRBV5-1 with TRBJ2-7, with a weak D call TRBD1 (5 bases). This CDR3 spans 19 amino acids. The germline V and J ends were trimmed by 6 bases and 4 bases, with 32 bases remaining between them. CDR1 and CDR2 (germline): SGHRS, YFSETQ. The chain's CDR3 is CASKASGSSWYRKTYEQYF. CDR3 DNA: TGCGCCAGCAAGGCTTCGGGCTCGAGTTGGTACAGGAAAACATACGAGCAGTACTTC.

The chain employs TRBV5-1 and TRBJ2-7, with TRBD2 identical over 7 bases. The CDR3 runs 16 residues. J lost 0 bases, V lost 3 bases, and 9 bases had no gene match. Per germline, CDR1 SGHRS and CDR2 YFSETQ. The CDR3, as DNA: TGCGCCAGCAGCTCGGGGGGAAACAGGATCTCCTACGAGCAGTACTTC. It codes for CASSSGGNRISYEQYF.

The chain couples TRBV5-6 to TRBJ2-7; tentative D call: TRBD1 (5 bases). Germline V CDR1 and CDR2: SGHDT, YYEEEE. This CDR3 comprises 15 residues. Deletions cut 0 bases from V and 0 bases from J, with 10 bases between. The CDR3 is CASSLGPDNSYEQYF. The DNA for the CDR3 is TGTGCCAGCAGCTTGGGCCCGGACAACTCCTACGAGCAGTACTTC.

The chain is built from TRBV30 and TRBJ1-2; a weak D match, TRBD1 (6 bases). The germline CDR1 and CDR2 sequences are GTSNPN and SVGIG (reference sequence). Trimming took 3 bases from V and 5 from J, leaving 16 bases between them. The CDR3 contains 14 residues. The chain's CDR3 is CAWSALTGLYGYTF. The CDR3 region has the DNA TGTGCCTGGAGCGCACTCACAGGGTTATATGGCTACACCTTC.